This TCR beta chain was sequenced in a study of molecular identifiers for immune sequencing clone quantification. TCRdb called the PCR reads again in MiXCR, with one record for every CDR3 protein. This sample has tens of thousands of distinct CDR3 sequences, with 21% found just once. Remarks on this clonotype: A read error is possible here, since a much larger clone lies one base away.

Germline loops: CDR1 MNHEY, CDR2 SVGEGT. The CDR3 sequence is 11 residues long. The TCR sequence derives from a human donor in good health. Some libraries in this study had Jurkat cell RNA spiked in. Sequenced input: naive CD8+ T cells from blood, with Jurkat cell RNA spiked in. Regarding subset: FACS-sorted CD8+CD4-CCR7+CD45RA+ naive T cells. The chain employs TRBV6-2 or TRBV6-3 and TRBJ1-1; D call uncertain. The CDR3 region has the DNA TGTGTCAGCAGTTACGGTAATGAAGCTTTCTTT. Its translation: CVSSYGNEAFF.